The text below deals with one T cell receptor beta chain. The sample originates from a study of T-cell memory formation after mild COVID-19. Trimming removed 1 base from V and 3 bases from J; junction bases left unmatched: 8. Per germline, CDR1 SQVTM and CDR2 ANQGSEA. The CDR3 has 16 amino acids. MiXCR, applied by TCRdb to the 5' RACE reads, yields one record per CDR3 protein. This sample has some 68,000 distinct CDR3 sequences, with 16% found just once. The sample comprised PBMCs or a T cell subset sorted from them (not recorded which). The TCR originated in an adult woman who had mild COVID-19 (a few samples of this study predate the infection). Cell type and time point are not known. The chain employs TRBV29-1 and TRBJ2-7; 11 nucleotides line up with TRBD1. This chain's CDR3 is CSVEGTGGLSIYEQYF. The CDR3 DNA reads TGCAGCGTTGAAGGGACAGGGGGCCTCTCGATCTACGAGCAGTACTTC.